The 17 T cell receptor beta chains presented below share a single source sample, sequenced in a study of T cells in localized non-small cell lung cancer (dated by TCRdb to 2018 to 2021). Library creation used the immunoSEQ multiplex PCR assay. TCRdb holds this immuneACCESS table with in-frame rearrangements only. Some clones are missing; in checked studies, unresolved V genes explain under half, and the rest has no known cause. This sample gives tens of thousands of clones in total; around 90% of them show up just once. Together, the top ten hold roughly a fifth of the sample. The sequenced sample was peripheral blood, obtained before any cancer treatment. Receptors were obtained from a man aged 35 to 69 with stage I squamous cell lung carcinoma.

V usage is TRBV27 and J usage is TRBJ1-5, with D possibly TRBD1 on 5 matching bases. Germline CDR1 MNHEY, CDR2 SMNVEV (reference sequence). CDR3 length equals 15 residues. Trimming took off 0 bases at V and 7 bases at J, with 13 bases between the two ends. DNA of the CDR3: TGTGCCAGCAGTTTATCGCAGGGTGAGAACCAGCCCCAGCATTTT. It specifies CASSLSQGENQPQHF.

The CDR3 bases are TGCAGTGCTAGGGGGGTTCCTGAAGCTTTCTTT. As protein: CSARGVPEAFF. V usage is TRBV20-1 and J usage is TRBJ1-1; perhaps TRBD1 as D (5 bases). The CDR3 extends over 11 amino acids. The V gene lost 3 bases and the J gene lost 6 bases, with 8 bases spanning the gap. The germline gives CDR1 DFQATT, CDR2 SNEGSKA (reference sequence).

CDR3 protein: CASSIAEDTGELFF. The CDR3 coding sequence is TGTGCCAGTAGTATAGCCGAAGACACCGGGGAGCTGTTTTTT. The V gene is TRBV19, the J gene TRBJ2-2; no definite D call. The V and J ends lost 1 base and 3 bases respectively, with 6 bases between them. The CDR3 has 14 residues. Germline loops: CDR1 LNHDA, CDR2 SQIVND (reference sequence).

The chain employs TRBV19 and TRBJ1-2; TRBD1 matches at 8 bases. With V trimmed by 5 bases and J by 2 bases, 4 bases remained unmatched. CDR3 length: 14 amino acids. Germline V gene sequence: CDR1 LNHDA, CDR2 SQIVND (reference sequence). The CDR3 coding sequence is TGTGCCAGTAGTCCGCGGACAGGGAACTATGGCTACACCTTC. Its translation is CASSPRTGNYGYTF.

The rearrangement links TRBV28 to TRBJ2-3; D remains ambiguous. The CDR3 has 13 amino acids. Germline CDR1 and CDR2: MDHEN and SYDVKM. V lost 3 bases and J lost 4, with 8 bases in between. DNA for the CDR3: TGTGCCAGCAGTTTGGGCGGACCAGATACGCAGTATTTT. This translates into CASSLGGPDTQYF.

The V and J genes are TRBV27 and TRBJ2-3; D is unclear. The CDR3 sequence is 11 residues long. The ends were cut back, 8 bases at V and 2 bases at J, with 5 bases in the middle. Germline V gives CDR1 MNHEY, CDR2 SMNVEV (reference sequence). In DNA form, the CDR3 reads TGTGCCAGCGGATACACAGATACGCAGTATTTT. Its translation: CASGYTDTQYF.

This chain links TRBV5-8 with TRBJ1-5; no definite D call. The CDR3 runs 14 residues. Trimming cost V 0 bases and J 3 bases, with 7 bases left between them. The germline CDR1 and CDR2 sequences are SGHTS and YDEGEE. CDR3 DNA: TGTGCCAGCAGCTTGGGACTGATCAATCAGCCCCAGCATTTT. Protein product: CASSLGLINQPQHF.

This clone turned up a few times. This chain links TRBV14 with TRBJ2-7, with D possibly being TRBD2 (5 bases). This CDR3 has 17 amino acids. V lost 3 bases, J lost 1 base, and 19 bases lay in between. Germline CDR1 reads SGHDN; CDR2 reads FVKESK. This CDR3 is CASSQIPGRGRSYEQYF. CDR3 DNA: TGTGCCAGCAGCCAGATCCCCGGTCGAGGGCGGTCCTACGAGCAGTACTTC. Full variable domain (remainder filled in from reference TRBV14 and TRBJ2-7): EAGVTQFPSHSVIEKGQTVTLRCDPISGHDNLYWYRRVMGKEIKFLLHFVKESKQDESGMPNNRFLAERTGGTYSTLKVQPAELEDSGVYFCASSQIPGRGRSYEQYFGPGTRLTVT.

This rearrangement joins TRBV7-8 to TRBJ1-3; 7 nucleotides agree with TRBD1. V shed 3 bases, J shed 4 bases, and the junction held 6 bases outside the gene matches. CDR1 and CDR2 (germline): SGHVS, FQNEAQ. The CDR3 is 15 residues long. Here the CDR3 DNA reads TGTGCCAGCAGCTTTACAGGGGAAACGGGAAACACCATATATTTT. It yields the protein CASSFTGETGNTIYF.

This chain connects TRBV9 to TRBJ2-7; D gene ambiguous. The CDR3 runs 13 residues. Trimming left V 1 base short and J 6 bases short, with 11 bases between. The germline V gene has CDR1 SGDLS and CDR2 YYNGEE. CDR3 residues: CASSVRVRAEQYF. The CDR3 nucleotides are TGTGCCAGCAGCGTACGGGTACGGGCCGAGCAGTACTTC.

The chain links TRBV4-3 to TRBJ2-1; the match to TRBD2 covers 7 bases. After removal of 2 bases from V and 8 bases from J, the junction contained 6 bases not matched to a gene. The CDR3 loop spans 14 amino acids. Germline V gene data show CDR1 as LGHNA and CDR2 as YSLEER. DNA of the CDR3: TGCGCCAGCAGCCAACTACTAGCGCCGGATGAGCAGTTCTTC. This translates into CASSQLLAPDEQFF.

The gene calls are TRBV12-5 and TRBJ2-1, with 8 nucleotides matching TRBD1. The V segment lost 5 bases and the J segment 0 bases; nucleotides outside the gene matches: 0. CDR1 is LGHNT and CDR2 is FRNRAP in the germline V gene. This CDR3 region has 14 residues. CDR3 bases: TGTGCTAGTGGTGGGACAGGCTCCTACAATGAGCAGTTCTTC. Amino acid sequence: CASGGTGSYNEQFF.

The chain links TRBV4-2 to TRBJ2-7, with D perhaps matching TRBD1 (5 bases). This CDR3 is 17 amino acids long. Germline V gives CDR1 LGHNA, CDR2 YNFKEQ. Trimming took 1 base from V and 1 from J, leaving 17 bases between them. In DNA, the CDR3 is TGTGCCAGCAGCCAAGTAACCCAAATTCCAGGGTCCTACGAGCAGTACTTC. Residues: CASSQVTQIPGSYEQYF.

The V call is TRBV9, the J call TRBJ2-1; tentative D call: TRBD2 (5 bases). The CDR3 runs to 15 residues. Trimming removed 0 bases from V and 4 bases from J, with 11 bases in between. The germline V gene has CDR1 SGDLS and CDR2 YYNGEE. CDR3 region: CASSVGEWGYNEQFF. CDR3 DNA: TGTGCCAGCAGCGTAGGGGAGTGGGGTTACAATGAGCAGTTCTTC.

This CDR3 is CASSVARGGNTIYF. In DNA, the CDR3 is TGTGCCAGCAGCGTAGCTAGGGGTGGAAACACCATATATTTT. The chain has TRBV9 and TRBJ1-3, with TRBD1 as a possible D gene (5 bases). The CDR3 spans 14 residues. Germline V gene sequence: CDR1 SGDLS, CDR2 YYNGEE. V was cut by 0 bases and J by 3 bases, with 7 bases left in between. Supplemented by reference TRBV9 and TRBJ1-3, the full variable domain reads DSGVTQTPKHLITATGQRVTLRCSPRSGDLSVYWYQQSLDQGLQFLIQYYNGEERAKGNILERFSAQQFPDLHSELNLSSLELGDSALYFCASSVARGGNTIYFGEGSWLTVV.

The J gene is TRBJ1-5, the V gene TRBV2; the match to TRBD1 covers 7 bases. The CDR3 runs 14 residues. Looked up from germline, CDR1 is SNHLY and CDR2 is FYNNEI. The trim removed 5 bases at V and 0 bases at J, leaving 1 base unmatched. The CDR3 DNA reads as TGTGCCAGCAGTTGGGACAGTAGCAATCAGCCCCAGCATTTT. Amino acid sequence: CASSWDSSNQPQHF.

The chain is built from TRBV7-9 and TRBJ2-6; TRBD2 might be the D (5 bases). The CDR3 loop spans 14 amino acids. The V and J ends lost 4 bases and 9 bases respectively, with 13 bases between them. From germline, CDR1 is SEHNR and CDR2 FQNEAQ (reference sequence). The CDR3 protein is CASSSSGSFNVLTF. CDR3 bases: TGTGCCAGCAGCTCAAGTGGGAGCTTCAACGTCCTGACTTTC.